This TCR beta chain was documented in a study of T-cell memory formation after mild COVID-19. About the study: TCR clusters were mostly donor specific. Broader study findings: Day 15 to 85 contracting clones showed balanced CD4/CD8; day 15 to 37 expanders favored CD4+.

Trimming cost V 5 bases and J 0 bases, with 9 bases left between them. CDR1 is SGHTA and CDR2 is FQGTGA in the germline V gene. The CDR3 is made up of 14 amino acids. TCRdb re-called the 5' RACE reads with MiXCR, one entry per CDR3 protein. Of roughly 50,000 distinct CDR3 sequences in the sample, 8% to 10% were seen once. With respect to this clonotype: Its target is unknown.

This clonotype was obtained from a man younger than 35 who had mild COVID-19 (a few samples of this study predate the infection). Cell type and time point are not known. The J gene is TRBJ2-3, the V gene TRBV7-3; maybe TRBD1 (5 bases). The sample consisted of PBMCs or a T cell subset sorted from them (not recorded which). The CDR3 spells CASSIGHSTDTQYF. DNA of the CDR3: TGTGCCAGCAGCATAGGACATAGCACAGATACGCAGTATTTT.